This TCR beta chain was captured by sequencing in a study of graft-versus-host responses after intestinal transplantation. General study findings and limits: Recipient bone marrow held GvH clones, some seen earlier in ileum or blood.

The repertoire was sequenced with immunoSEQ multiplex PCR; TCRdb's copy has only in-frame clones and lacks some. Of about 9,200 clones detected, 90% to 95% appear once; the ten largest clones hold under 2.5%. This clone was found once. As yet, its antigen is unknown. Germline lookup yields CDR1 MNHEY and CDR2 SVGAGI. Unmatched junction bases numbered 7, after V lost 5 bases and J lost 7 bases. This CDR3 spans 14 amino acids. The starting material was PBMCs, obtained approximately 46 days after intestinal transplant. The chain has TRBV6-5 and TRBJ2-1; 8 bases are a match to TRBD2. The TCR originated in a human patient who received an intestinal transplant, so some T cells may come from the graft donor. For the CDR3, the DNA is TGTGCCAGCAGTCATCGGGGGGGTTATAATGAGCAGTTCTTC. This codes for CASSHRGGYNEQFF.